This T cell receptor (beta chain) was retrieved from a study of siplizumab effects on memory and regulatory T cells. Study-wide findings and caveats: Unstimulated subsets accounted for the mapping of only a minor share of the clones that were alloreactive. Alloreactive sequences whose origin lay in unstimulated CD4+ memory cells were significantly reduced by siplizumab. Proliferating siplizumab-culture Tregs lacked confirmation of suppressive function.

The junction had 8 bases not matched to a gene; V was cut back by 1 base and J by 8 bases. Germline CDR1 reads LGHNA; CDR2 reads YSLEER. This CDR3 contains 16 residues. Method: immunoSEQ multiplex PCR; TCRdb's copy keeps in-frame clones and lacks some. The sample lists 100,000 to 110,000 clones, approximately 92% occurring once. Details on this clone: Its antigen is not known.

This chain connects TRBV4-3 to TRBJ2-1, with TRBD1 matching over 10 bases. Sequencing was performed on CD4+ T cells sorted from blood. This clonotype was obtained from a human donor in good health. CDR3 sequence reads: CASSQAGDRGSHEQFF. CDR3 in DNA: TGCGCCAGCAGCCAAGCCGGGGACAGGGGTTCCCATGAGCAGTTCTTC.